The entry that follows covers one T cell receptor beta chain sequence. What it binds is not known. The sample comes from a study of T-cell reconstitution after alpha-beta-depleted transplantation in children. Study observations and caveats: Approximately two months post-transplant, alpha-beta T cells reportedly originated from several hundred expanded graft clones. T-cell counts and diversity at one year post-transplant came mainly from newly produced T cells.

Unique molecular identifiers were used to barcode this TCRbeta library. TCRdb ran MiXCR on the PCR reads and lists one entry per CDR3 protein. This sample has 60,000 to 100,000 distinct CDR3 sequences, with less than 20% found just once. CDR3 length equals 14 residues. V lost 4 bases and J lost 3, with 16 bases in between. Germline V gives CDR1 DFQATT, CDR2 SNEGSKA (reference sequence). The sequenced sample was PBMCs, mostly from graft donor cells, obtained 360 days after TCRalphabeta/CD19-depleted stem cell transplant. The chain carries TRBV20-1 and TRBJ2-7; perhaps TRBD1 as D (6 bases). The origin of this receptor is a male patient between 2 and 10 years old who had a stem cell transplant for acute lymphoblastic leukemia, so the T cells may come from the graft donor. For the CDR3, the DNA is TGCAGTGCTAAGACAGGATCTAAAGGCTACGAGCAGTACTTC. Translated: CSAKTGSKGYEQYF.